Presented here are 20 T cell receptor beta chains from one specimen sequenced in a study of T cells after yellow fever vaccination. MiXCR, run by TCRdb on the 5' RACE reads, gives a single entry per CDR3 protein. The table includes over 110,000 distinct CDR3 sequences, 7% to 9% detected once. The sequencing here drew on CD4+ T cells sorted from PBMCs, taken 5 days after the yellow fever booster vaccination. All receptors derive from a man aged 30-40 years who received the YFV17D yellow fever vaccine.

This clonotype was detected many times. V is TRBV7-2 and J is TRBJ2-1; the match to TRBD2 covers 13 bases. The CDR3 sequence is 15 residues long. Germline V gene lookup returns CDR1 SGHTA and CDR2 FQGNSA. V shed 1 base, J shed 8 bases, and the junction held 2 bases outside the gene matches. Written as DNA, the CDR3 is TGTGCCAGCAGCTTAGGACTAGCGGGAGGCGATGAGCAGTTCTTC. It is translated as CASSLGLAGGDEQFF.

In its sample, this clonotype was seen many times. V is TRBV7-9 and J is TRBJ2-5, with a tentative D call TRBD2 (5 bases). The CDR3 is 16 residues long. Germline CDR1 is SEHNR and CDR2 is FQNEAQ (reference sequence). Trimming cost V 5 bases and J 1 base, with 17 bases left between them. CDR3 nucleotide sequence: TGTGCCAGCAGCCCCCGTGAGCGGCGTAGCCAAGAGACCCAGTACTTC. As protein: CASSPRERRSQETQYF.

This clonotype was seen repeatedly, ten times or more. The chain links TRBV7-8 to TRBJ2-1; a possible D gene is TRBD2 (6 bases). The ends were cut back, 1 base at V and 2 bases at J, with 9 bases in the middle. The CDR3 length is 15 residues. Germline assignment: CDR1 SGHVS and CDR2 FQNEAQ. CDR3 nucleotide sequence: TGTGCCAGCAGCTTAGGCGGGACCACCTACAATGAGCAGTTCTTC. Its translation: CASSLGGTTYNEQFF.

Regarding this clonotype: This may be a read error, as it is one base from a much larger clone. This rearrangement joins TRBV7-3 to TRBJ2-5; TRBD2 aligns across 11 bases. CDR1 is SGHTA and CDR2 is FQGTGA in the germline V gene. The CDR3 has 17 amino acids. CDR3 region: CTSSLRLAGSGQETQYF. CDR3 coding DNA: TGTACCAGCAGTTTACGACTAGCGGGATCTGGACAAGAGACCCAGTACTTC.

This clonotype was counted at least ten times. The V and J genes are TRBV24-1 and TRBJ2-3; 11 bases map to TRBD2. This CDR3 is 16 amino acids long. Trimming at V came to 3 bases and at J to 7 bases, leaving 8 bases not matched to a gene. Germline CDR1 is KGHDR and CDR2 is SFDVKD. DNA of the CDR3: TGTGCCACCAGTGATCCGGGACTAGCGGAGATTAATACGCAGTATTTT. The encoded protein is CATSDPGLAEINTQYF.

Many counts were recorded for this clonotype. The V and J genes are TRBV18 and TRBJ2-3; D tentatively fits TRBD1 or TRBD2 (5 bases each). V dropped 0 bases and J dropped 2 bases, with 12 bases sitting between them. The CDR3 contains 16 residues. Germline V CDR1 and CDR2: KGHSH, LQKENI. The CDR3 loop reads CASSPPTGAVTDTQYF. The CDR3 DNA follows: TGTGCCAGCTCACCACCGACCGGGGCGGTCACAGATACGCAGTATTTT.

The sample holds a few counts of this clonotype. The chain links TRBV7-2 to TRBJ2-5, with TRBD2 as a possible D gene (7 bases). CDR1 SGHTA and CDR2 FQGNSA come from the germline V gene. Trimming pared 5 bases from V and 4 bases from J, leaving 17 bases between. The CDR3 totals 15 residues. The DNA for the CDR3 is TGTGCCAGCAGCCGACAATCGGGGGGCGCAGAGACCCAGTACTTC. Its translation is CASSRQSGGAETQYF.

Turning to this clonotype: Possible read error: a much larger clone is one base away. This CDR3 reads CTSSLGGRAGEKLFF. CDR3 DNA sequence: TGTACCAGCAGCTTAGGCGGGAGGGCAGGGGAAAAACTGTTTTTT. The chain uses TRBV7-8 and TRBJ1-4; D perhaps matches TRBD1 (5 bases). This CDR3 region has 15 residues. CDR1 SGHVS and CDR2 FQNEAQ come from the germline V gene.

With regard to this clonotype: This may be a read error, as it is one base from a much larger clone. The chain joins TRBV28 to TRBJ2-5; perhaps TRBD2 as D (6 bases). Germline loops: CDR1 MDHEN, CDR2 SYDVKM. V lost 9 bases and J lost 1, with 15 bases in between. This CDR3 is 14 amino acids long. The CDR3 region is CARSAEAGQETQYF. The DNA for the CDR3 is TGTGCCAGGAGTGCTGAAGCGGGCCAAGAGACCCAGTACTTC.

This clonotype was found many times. This sequence joins TRBV6-5 and TRBJ1-2, with TRBD1 matching 7 bases. V was pared by 2 bases and J by 3 bases, with 3 bases of the junction left unmatched. The CDR3 has 14 residues. The germline gives CDR1 MNHEY, CDR2 SVGAGI. In DNA, the CDR3 is TGTGCCAGCAGTTACGGGACAGAGTACTATGGCTACACCTTC. Its protein is CASSYGTEYYGYTF.

Turning to this clonotype: Being one base from a much bigger clone, this may be a read error. J is TRBJ2-1 and V is TRBV20-1, with 8 nucleotides matching TRBD2. The V and J ends lost 1 base and 4 bases, in that order; junction bases with no gene match: 3. The CDR3 loop spans 14 amino acids. The germline CDR1 and CDR2 sequences are DFQATT and SNEGSKA (reference sequence). This chain's CDR3 is CSARGSGTYNEQFF. The CDR3 region has the DNA TGCAGTGCTAGAGGTAGCGGGACATACAATGAGCAGTTCTTC.

At least ten counts were recorded for this clonotype. V and J are TRBV7-2 and TRBJ2-7; TRBD2 matches 11 bases. Trimming at V came to 2 bases and at J to 5 bases, leaving 5 bases not matched to a gene. CDR1 is SGHTA, CDR2 FQGNSA, per germline. The CDR3 extends over 15 amino acids. CDR3 region: CASSLSLAGGDEQYF. DNA of the CDR3: TGTGCCAGCAGCTTATCTCTAGCGGGAGGAGACGAGCAGTACTTC.

This clonotype was seen ten or more times. The chain uses TRBV10-1 and TRBJ2-1; TRBD2 matches at 10 bases. Per germline, CDR1 WNHNN and CDR2 SYGVQD (reference sequence). The length of the CDR3 is 17 residues. With V trimmed by 3 bases and J by 3 bases, 8 bases remained unmatched. The CDR3 sequence is CASSDSSGSFLYNEQFF. The CDR3 DNA reads TGCGCCAGCAGTGACTCTAGCGGGAGTTTTCTCTACAATGAGCAGTTCTTC.

There are many counts of this clonotype. The V and J genes are TRBV7-7 and TRBJ2-5; 9 bases are shared with TRBD1. Losses at the gene ends were 3 bases for V and 4 bases for J; bases not matched to a gene: 15. The V gene's germline CDR1 is SSHAT and CDR2 FNYEAQ (reference sequence). CDR3 length equals 18 residues. CDR3 in DNA: TGTGCCAGCAGCTTCATCTCCCCGGGACAGGGAACCGGAGAGACCCAGTACTTC. Protein product: CASSFISPGQGTGETQYF.

Turning to this clonotype: A much larger clone lies one base from this, so it may be a read error. The rearrangement uses TRBV6-2 or TRBV6-3 and TRBJ2-4, with D perhaps matching TRBD1 (6 bases). The CDR3 has 13 amino acids. CDR1 and CDR2 from the germline V gene are MNHEY and SVGEGT. The CDR3 sequence: CAGSYTRGNIQYF. The CDR3 DNA sequence: TGTGCCGGCAGTTACACTAGGGGGAACATTCAGTACTTC.

This clonotype has a count of ten or more. The chain joins TRBV7-9 to TRBJ2-7; D uncertain. Germline V gene sequence: CDR1 SEHNR, CDR2 FQNEAQ (reference sequence). Between the trimmed V and J ends, which lost 1 base and 2 bases, there was a span of 9 bases. CDR3 length: 14 amino acids. In DNA, the CDR3 is TGTGCCAGCAGCTTAGGAGCCAACACCTACGAGCAGTACTTC. The encoded protein is CASSLGANTYEQYF. Supplemented by reference TRBV7-9 and TRBJ2-7, the full variable domain reads DTGVSQNPRHKITKRGQNVTFRCDPISEHNRLYWYRQTLGQGPEFLTYFQNEAQLEKSRLLSDRFSAERPKGSFSTLEIQRTEQGDSAMYLCASSLGANTYEQYFGPGTRLTVT.

Ten or more counts support this clonotype. This sequence joins TRBV20-1 and TRBJ2-1; D call uncertain. The germline V and J ends were trimmed by 2 bases and 0 bases, with 8 bases remaining between them. The germline V gene encodes CDR1 DFQATT and CDR2 SNEGSKA (reference sequence). There are 14 residues in the CDR3. The CDR3 reads CSARNPSSYNEQFF. The CDR3 region has the DNA TGCAGTGCTAGAAACCCGAGCTCCTACAATGAGCAGTTCTTC.

This clonotype was observed many times. The chain links TRBV4-2 to TRBJ2-7, with TRBD2 matching 10 bases. CDR1 is LGHNA and CDR2 is YNFKEQ in the germline V gene. The CDR3 contains 17 residues. Trimming at V came to 4 bases and at J to 2 bases, leaving 11 bases not matched to a gene. This CDR3 reads CASSLGETSGVAYEQYF. The CDR3, as DNA: TGTGCCAGCAGCCTCGGAGAAACTAGCGGGGTTGCCTACGAGCAGTACTTC.

In its sample, this clonotype was seen many times. The chain employs TRBV7-2 and TRBJ2-4; possibly TRBD1 or TRBD2 for D (6 bases each). This CDR3 has 16 amino acids. The V end lost 5 bases, the J end lost 0 bases, and 14 bases lay between the germline ends. Looked up from germline, CDR1 is SGHTA and CDR2 is FQGNSA. The CDR3 nucleotides read TGTGCCAGCAGCCGGGGGCAGCTACTAGCCAAAAACATTCAGTACTTC. Amino acids: CASSRGQLLAKNIQYF.

This clonotype was seen at least ten times. This rearrangement joins TRBV5-1 to TRBJ2-3; TRBD1 or TRBD2 may be the D gene (5 bases each). The CDR3 runs to 11 residues. CDR1 SGHRS and CDR2 YFSETQ come from the germline V gene. Trimming shortened V by 5 bases and J by 8 bases, and 9 bases separated the two germline ends. The CDR3 bases are TGCGCCAGCAGGAGAGGGGTTACGCAGTATTTT. This codes for CASRRGVTQYF.